This T cell receptor beta chain was profiled in a study of CD8+ T cells in alopecia areata (dated by TCRdb to 2016 to 2019). Broadly, across the study: Treated patients were enrolled in an open-label pilot trial of oral tofacitinib at 5 to 10 mg twice daily for moderate-to-severe alopecia areata. Tofacitinib was given for 6 to 18 months, followed by 6 months of follow-up off drug to assess delayed response and recurrence. High-throughput TCRbeta sequencing was used to examine T cell clonal expansion in alopecia areata in both the C3H/HeJ mouse model and human patients. Human TCRbeta sequencing covered scalp tissue and sorted CD4+ and CD8+ peripheral blood T cells from patchy and totalis/universalis alopecia areata patients and healthy controls. Patients on tofacitinib were biopsied at baseline and after 4 and 24 weeks of treatment, and several of the patients also had a later scalp biopsy. Scalp clonality was compared across normal scalp (n=4), patchy alopecia areata scalp (n=8), and alopecia totalis/universalis scalp (n=8). RNA was extracted with the PAXgene miRNA kit for fixed scalp, the miRNeasy kit for PBMCs, and the RNeasy kit for mouse skin. TCRbeta CDR3 regions were amplified by immunoSEQ multiplex PCR using 35 Vbeta forward and 13 Jbeta reverse primers.

Broad study findings and their caveats: Lesional scalp, especially in alopecia totalis/universalis, showed higher clonality and more expanded CD8+ clones than normal scalp, suggesting antigenic drive. Scalp TCR repertoire analysis is complicated because resident alphabeta T cells in normal human skin are also sequenced, whereas mouse skin is dominated by gammadelta T cells. Compared with mice, TCR sequences shared between patients were less clear, possibly partly because of HLA diversity across the patient population.

A word on this clone: Its antigen target is currently unknown. No clone much larger than this one lies a single base away; base qualities are absent.

The library was made by the immunoSEQ multiplex PCR assay. For TCR sequencing, RNA was extracted from every sample and reverse transcribed into cDNA to serve as template. SuperScript III was used for first-strand cDNA synthesis, primed with a 2:1 mix of oligo-dT and random hexamers. A synthetic immune receptor repertoire was used to gauge amplification bias, and whatever bias remained was removed computationally. In the authors' own workflow: Raw reads were preprocessed for error removal, and CDR3 was defined according to IMGT conventions as running from the conserved cysteine to phenylalanine. Clonality was computed by normalizing Shannon entropy by log2 of the number of productive unique TCRs and subtracting the result from 1. Scalp TCRbeta sequences were cross-referenced with sorted blood CD4 and CD8 repertoires so that the CD4 or CD8 identity of scalp clones could be inferred. TCRdb took this table from immuneACCESS and kept in-frame rearrangements with V and J called. Such tables lack part of the clones; where checked against another copy, unresolved V genes explain under half of the gap, and the rest is unexplained. V and J calls and clone size are as listed in that table; D and trimming were resolved from the DNA. The table for this sample lists around 98,000 clones; 40% to 55% of them were counted only once. Clones ranked in the top ten supply 0.6% to 0.85% of the sample.

From alopecia areata patients, peripheral blood was collected along with lesional scalp punch biopsies. After PBMCs were isolated by density centrifugation and stained for CD3, CD4 and CD8, a FACSAria was used to sort CD4+ and CD8+ T cells. V is clipped by 3 bases and J by 8 bases, and the sequence between their germline boundaries is 14 bases long. In the germline V gene, CDR1 corresponds to SQVTM and CDR2 to ANQGSEA. Measured from the cysteine to the phenylalanine, the CDR3 is 13 residues long. Left in the record is the CDR3 DNA by itself, 39 bases read in frame from the first base. Sequenced sample: CD4+ T cells sorted from blood. The chain employs TRBV29-1 and TRBJ2-1; TRBD1 is a possible D gene, resting on 6 matching bases. The receptor comes from a human donor with alopecia areata. The CDR3 reads CSVEITGNDEQFF. The DNA reads as follows: TGCAGCGTTGAGATTACAGGGAACGATGAGCAGTTCTTC.